Following are 10 T cell receptor beta chains from one sample sequenced in a study of blood T cells in healthy people across ages. A J-beta primer mix and a sample-barcoded 5' primer were used in a second PCR of roughly 6 to 12 cycles. Using its own MiXCR run on the 5' RACE reads, TCRdb lists one record per CDR3 protein. The sample includes 600,000 or so distinct CDR3 sequences, 25% to 30% of them seen just once. Input material: blood. Receptor source: a woman aged 80 or older in good health.

The chain is built from TRBV29-1 and TRBJ2-5; the match to TRBD2 covers 11 bases. J was trimmed by 7 bases and V by 7 bases; bases with no gene match: 14. The germline V gene encodes CDR1 SQVTM and CDR2 ANQGSEA. The CDR3 is 15 residues long. For the CDR3, the DNA is TGCAGCGCCGGGACTAGCGGCACCCGGGAGTGGACCCAGTACTTC. Translation: CSAGTSGTREWTQYF. Full variable domain (rest looked up from reference TRBV29-1 and TRBJ2-5): SAVISQKPSRDICQRGTSLTIQCQVDSQVTMMFWYRQQPGQSLTLIATANQGSEATYESGFVIDKFPISRPNLTFSTLTVSNMSPEDSSIYLCSAGTSGTREWTQYFGPGTRLLVL.

A few counts support this clonotype. The rearrangement joins TRBV20-1 to TRBJ1-1; TRBD1 matches at 7 bases. The CDR3 extends over 15 amino acids. Losses at the gene ends were 3 bases for V and 6 bases for J; bases not matched to a gene: 13. Per the germline V gene, CDR1 is DFQATT and CDR2 is SNEGSKA (reference sequence). CDR3 DNA: TGCAGTGCTAGCCCCCCACAGGGGTTTTGGGCTGAAGCTTTCTTT. Translated: CSASPPQGFWAEAFF.

This chain uses TRBV20-1 with TRBJ2-3, with D possibly called TRBD1 or TRBD2 (6 bases each). The CDR3 is 15 residues long. Germline CDR1 reads DFQATT; CDR2 reads SNEGSKA (reference sequence). Trimming cost V 0 bases and J 0 bases, with 10 bases left between them. CDR3 in amino acids: CSARDGGLSTDTQYF. CDR3 DNA sequence: TGCAGTGCTAGAGATGGGGGGCTAAGCACAGATACGCAGTATTTT.

Ten or more counts support this clonotype. V and J are TRBV28 and TRBJ2-7; D is uncertain. The CDR3 runs 12 residues. CDR1 and CDR2 (germline): MDHEN, SYDVKM. V lost 5 bases to trimming and J lost 7 bases, with 12 bases between them. CDR3 region: CASSPVWDEQYF. The CDR3, as DNA: TGTGCCAGCAGTCCGGTCTGGGATGAGCAGTACTTC.

As regards this clonotype: The junction shows a germline mismatch at one end, possibly a read error. The J gene is TRBJ2-5, the V gene TRBV7-9, with D possibly TRBD1 on 5 matching bases. The CDR3 spans 15 residues. Per germline, CDR1 SEHNR and CDR2 FQNEAQ (reference sequence). CDR3 loop: CASSPARVEVETQDF. CDR3 bases: TGTGCCAGCAGCCCCGCCAGGGTGGAAGTGGAGACCCAGGACTTC.

The V and J genes are TRBV13 and TRBJ2-7; weak D call: TRBD1 (5 bases). V was shortened by 0 bases and J by 4 bases, with 10 bases between the two germline ends. Germline assignment: CDR1 PRHDT and CDR2 FYEKMQ (reference sequence). This CDR3 has 14 residues. The CDR3 coding sequence is TGTGCCAGCAGCTTAGGCAGGGCAGGGTACGAGCAGTACTTC. This codes for CASSLGRAGYEQYF. Full variable domain (outside the CDR3, taken from reference TRBV13 and TRBJ2-7): AAGVIQSPRHLIKEKRETATLKCYPIPRHDTVYWYQQGPGQDPQFLISFYEKMQSDKGSIPDRFSAQQFSDYHSELNMSSLELGDSALYFCASSLGRAGYEQYFGPGTRLTVT.

The sample holds many counts of this clonotype. This sequence joins TRBV7-8 and TRBJ2-6; no reliable D call. Germline V gene data show CDR1 as SGHVS and CDR2 as FQNEAQ. V shed 0 bases and J shed 4 bases, with 4 bases lying between them. The CDR3 sequence is 14 residues long. The CDR3 bases are TGTGCCAGCAGCTTAGCTGCGGGGGCCAACGTCCTGACTTTC. Translating it yields CASSLAAGANVLTF.

In regard to this clonotype: This may come from a read error, since a much larger clone is one base off. The chain has TRBV28 and TRBJ2-7; 8 bases are a match to TRBD1. The germline V gene encodes CDR1 MDHEN and CDR2 SYDVKM. The V segment lost 5 bases and the J segment 0 bases; nucleotides outside the gene matches: 12. The CDR3 runs 17 residues. CDR3 nucleotide sequence: TGTGCCAGCAGTACTGAGGGCCGGACAGGGAGCTCCTACGAGCAGTACTTC. It translates to CASSTEGRTGSSYEQYF.

This clonotype was observed a few times. This may arise from a read error, as a much more abundant clone is one base away. The CDR3 here is CASSYPAGGGNEQYF. In nucleotides, the CDR3 is TGTGCCAGCAGTTACCCGGCTGGAGGGGGCAATGAGCAGTACTTC. J is TRBJ2-7 and V is TRBV6-6, with a possible D match to TRBD1 (7 bases). Deletions cut 2 bases from V and 7 bases from J, with 18 bases between. There are 15 residues in the CDR3. CDR1 MNHNY and CDR2 SVGAGI come from the germline V gene (reference sequence).

As for this clonotype: This sequence may be a read error, since a much larger clone differs from it by one base. The genes are TRBV20-1 and TRBJ2-3, with D possibly TRBD2 on 5 matching bases. This CDR3 spans 11 amino acids. CDR1 and CDR2 (germline): DFQATT, SNEGSKA (reference sequence). Here the CDR3 DNA reads TGCAGTGCTACTCGGGGAGATACGCAGTGTTTT. Amino acid sequence: CSATRGDTQCF.